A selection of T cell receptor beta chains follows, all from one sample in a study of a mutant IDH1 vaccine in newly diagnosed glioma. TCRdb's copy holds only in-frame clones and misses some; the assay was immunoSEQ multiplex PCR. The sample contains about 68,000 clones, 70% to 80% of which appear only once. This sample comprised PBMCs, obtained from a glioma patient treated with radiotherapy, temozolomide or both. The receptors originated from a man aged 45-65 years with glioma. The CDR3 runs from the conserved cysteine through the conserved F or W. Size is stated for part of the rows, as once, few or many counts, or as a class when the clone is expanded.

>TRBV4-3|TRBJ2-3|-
CASSHGGGADTQYF
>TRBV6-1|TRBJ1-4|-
CASKWGSAANEKLFF
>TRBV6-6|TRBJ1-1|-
CASSYEGNTEAFF
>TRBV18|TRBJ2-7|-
CASSPGKRQIYEQYF
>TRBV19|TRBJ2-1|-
CATGGAAGYNEQFF
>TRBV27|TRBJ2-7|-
CASREGAHEQYF
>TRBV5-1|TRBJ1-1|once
CASSRSTRTGESTEAFF
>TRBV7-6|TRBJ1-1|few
CASSSRGPTEAFF
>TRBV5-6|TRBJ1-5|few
CASSQDRAQPQHF
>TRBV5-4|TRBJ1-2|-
CASSFGSYGYTF
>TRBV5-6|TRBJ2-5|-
CASSFVLEEVRKETQYF
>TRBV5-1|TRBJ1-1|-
CASSSDRANTEAFF
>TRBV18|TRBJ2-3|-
CASSPTPGQGDTDTQYF
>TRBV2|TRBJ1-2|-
CASTLPGQRLYGYTF
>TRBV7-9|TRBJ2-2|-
CASSSSGMLPTGELFF
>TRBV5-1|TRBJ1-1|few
CASRPQSTVTTEAFF
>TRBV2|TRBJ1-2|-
CASRMGRDMWGYTF
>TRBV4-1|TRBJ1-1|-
CASSPDGFTEAFF
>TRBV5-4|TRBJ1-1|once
CASSTGQVGTEAFF
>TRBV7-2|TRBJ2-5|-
CASSYQETQYF
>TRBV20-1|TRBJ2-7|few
CSARATYEQYF
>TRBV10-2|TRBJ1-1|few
CAVVLLTGATEAFF
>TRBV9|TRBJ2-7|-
CASSVGSEATYEQYF
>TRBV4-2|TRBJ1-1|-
CASSQGGQLNTEAFF
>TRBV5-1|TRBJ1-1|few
CASSFSRNTEAFF
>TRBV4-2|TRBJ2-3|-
CASSPGRLTDTQYF
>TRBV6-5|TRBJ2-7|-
CASKARTGDTYEQYF
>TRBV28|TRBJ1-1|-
CASSQYTEAFF
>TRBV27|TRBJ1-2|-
CASATQGPVGYTF
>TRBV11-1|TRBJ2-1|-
CASSLDRGTYNEQFF
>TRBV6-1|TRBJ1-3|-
CASSEETVSGNTIYF
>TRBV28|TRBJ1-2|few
CASRPDRGYGYTF
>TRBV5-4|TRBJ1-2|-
CASSLVSGVGYGYTF
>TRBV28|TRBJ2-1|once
CATRRRQDEQFF
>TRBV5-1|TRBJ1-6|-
CASSLEQEKTPLHF
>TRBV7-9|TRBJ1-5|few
CASSSGGASNQPQHF
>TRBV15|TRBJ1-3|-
CATSSLQGTGNTIYF